This T cell receptor (beta chain) was recorded in a study of human T cells and chemical hapten exposure. Germline-derived CDR1 and CDR2 are SQVTM and ANQGSEA. The CDR3 has 13 residues. This clonotype showed up many times. From the RACE reads, TCRdb called clonotypes with MiXCR, one entry per CDR3 protein. The data contain 150,000 to 200,000 distinct CDR3 sequences, roughly a quarter of them singletons. Time point reported: patch test 3, about 24 weeks after DPC sensitization. The treatment denotes: therapeutic diphenylcyclopropenone sensitization with weekly scalp DPC. This receptor was obtained from a woman aged 18-29 years with alopecia areata. Some clones in this sample may be carry-over from other donors' samples. J is TRBJ1-1 and V is TRBV29-1; 7 nucleotides match TRBD1. The sample in question was whole blood, obtained in connection with sensitization to the hapten diphenylcyclopropenone (DPC). CDR3 region: CTARGPGNTEAFF. CDR3 DNA: TGCACGGCGAGGGGGCCCGGGAACACTGAAGCTTTCTTT.